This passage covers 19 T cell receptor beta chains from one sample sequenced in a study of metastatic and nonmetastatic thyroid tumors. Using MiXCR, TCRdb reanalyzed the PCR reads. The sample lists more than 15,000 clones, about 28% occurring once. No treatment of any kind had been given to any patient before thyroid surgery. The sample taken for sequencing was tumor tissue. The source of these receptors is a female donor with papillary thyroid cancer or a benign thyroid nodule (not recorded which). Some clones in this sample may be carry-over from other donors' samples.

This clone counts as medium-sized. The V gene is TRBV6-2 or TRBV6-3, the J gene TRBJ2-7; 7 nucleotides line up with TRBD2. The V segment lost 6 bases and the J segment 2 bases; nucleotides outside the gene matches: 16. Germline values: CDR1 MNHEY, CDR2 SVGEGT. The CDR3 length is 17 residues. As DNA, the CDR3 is TGTGCCAGCAGCAACCTCCTACTCGCGGGGGTTCCCTACGAGCAGTACTTC. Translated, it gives CASSNLLLAGVPYEQYF.

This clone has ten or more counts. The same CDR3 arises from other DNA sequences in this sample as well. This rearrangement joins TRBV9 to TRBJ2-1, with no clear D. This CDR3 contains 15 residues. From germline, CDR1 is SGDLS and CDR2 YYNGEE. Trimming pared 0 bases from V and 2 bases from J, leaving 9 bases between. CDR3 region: CASSVAPDPYNEQFF. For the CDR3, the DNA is TGTGCCAGCAGCGTAGCGCCGGATCCCTACAATGAGCAGTTCTTC. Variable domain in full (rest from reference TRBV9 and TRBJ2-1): DSGVTQTPKHLITATGQRVTLRCSPRSGDLSVYWYQQSLDQGLQFLIQYYNGEERAKGNILERFSAQQFPDLHSELNLSSLELGDSALYFCASSVAPDPYNEQFFGPGTRLTVL.

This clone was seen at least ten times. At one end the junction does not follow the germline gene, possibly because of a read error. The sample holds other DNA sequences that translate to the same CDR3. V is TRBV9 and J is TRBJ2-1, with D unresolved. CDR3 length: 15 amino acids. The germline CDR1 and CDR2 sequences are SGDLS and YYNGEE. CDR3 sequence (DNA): TGTGCCAGCAGTGTAGCCCCGGACCCCTACAATGAGCAGTTCTTC. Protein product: CASSVAPDPYNEQFF.

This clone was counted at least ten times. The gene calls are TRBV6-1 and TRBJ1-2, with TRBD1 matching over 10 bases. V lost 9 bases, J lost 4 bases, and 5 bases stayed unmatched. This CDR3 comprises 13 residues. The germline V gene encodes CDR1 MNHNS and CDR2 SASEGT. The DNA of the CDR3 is TGTGCCAGTGCGACAGGGGGCCGCTATGGCTACACCTTC. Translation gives CASATGGRYGYTF.

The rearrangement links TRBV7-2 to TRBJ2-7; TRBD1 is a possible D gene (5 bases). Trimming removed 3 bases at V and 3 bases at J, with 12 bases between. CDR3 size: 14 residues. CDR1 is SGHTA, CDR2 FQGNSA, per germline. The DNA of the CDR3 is TGTGCCAGCAGCTTTAAGCTCGACAGCTACGAGCAGTACTTC. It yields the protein CASSFKLDSYEQYF.

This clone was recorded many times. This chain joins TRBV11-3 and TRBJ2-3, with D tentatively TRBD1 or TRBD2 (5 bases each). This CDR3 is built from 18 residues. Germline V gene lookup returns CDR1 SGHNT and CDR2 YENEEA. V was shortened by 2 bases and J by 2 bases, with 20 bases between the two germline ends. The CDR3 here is CASSLFLGGGPPTDTQYF. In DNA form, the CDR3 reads TGTGCCAGCAGCTTATTTCTAGGTGGGGGACCCCCCACAGATACGCAGTATTTT.

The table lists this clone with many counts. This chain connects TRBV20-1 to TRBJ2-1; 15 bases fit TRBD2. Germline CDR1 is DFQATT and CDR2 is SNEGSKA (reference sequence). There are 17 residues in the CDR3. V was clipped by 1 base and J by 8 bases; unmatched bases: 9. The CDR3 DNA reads TGCAGTGCTAGAGTGGTTGGGACTAGCGGGGGGTTGGATGAGCAGTTCTTC. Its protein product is CSARVVGTSGGLDEQFF.

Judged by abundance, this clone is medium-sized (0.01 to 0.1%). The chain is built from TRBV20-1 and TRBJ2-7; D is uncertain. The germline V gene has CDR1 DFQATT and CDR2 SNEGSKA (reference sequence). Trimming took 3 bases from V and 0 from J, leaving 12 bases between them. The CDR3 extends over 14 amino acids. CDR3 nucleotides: TGCAGTGCTAGTAAATACACCAGCTCCTACGAGCAGTACTTC. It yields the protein CSASKYTSSYEQYF.

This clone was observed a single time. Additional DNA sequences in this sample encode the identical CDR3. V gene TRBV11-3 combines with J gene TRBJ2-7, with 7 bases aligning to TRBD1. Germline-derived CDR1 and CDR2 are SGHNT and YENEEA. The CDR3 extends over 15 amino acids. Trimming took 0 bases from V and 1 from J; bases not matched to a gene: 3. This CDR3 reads CASSLEGTESYEQYF. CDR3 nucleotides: TGTGCCAGCAGCTTAGAAGGGACAGAATCCTACGAGCAGTACTTC.

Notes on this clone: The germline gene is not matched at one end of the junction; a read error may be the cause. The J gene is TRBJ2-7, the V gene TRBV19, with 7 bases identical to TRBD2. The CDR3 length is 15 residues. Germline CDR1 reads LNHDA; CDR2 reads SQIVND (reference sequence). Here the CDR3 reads CASSLASSGHYGQYF. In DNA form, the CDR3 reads TGTGCCAGTAGTCTGGCGTCTAGCGGTCACTACGGGCAGTACTTC. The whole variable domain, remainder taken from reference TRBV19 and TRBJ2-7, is DGGITQSPKYLFRKEGQNVTLSCEQNLNHDAMYWYRQDPGQGLRLIYYSQIVNDFQKGDIAEGYSVSREKKESFPLTVTSAQKNPTAFYLCASSLASSGHYGQYFGPGTRLTVT.

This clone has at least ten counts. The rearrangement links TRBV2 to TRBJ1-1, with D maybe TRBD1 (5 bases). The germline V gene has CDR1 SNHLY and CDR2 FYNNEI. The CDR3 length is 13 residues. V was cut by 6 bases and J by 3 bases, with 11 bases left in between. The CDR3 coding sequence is TGTGCCAGCAGGGTAGGGGAGGACACTGAAGCTTTCTTT. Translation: CASRVGEDTEAFF.

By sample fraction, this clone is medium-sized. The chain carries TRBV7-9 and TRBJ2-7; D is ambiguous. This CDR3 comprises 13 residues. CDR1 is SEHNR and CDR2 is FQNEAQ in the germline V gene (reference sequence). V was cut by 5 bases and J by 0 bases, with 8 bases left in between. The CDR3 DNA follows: TGTGCCAGCAGCGCTAACCCCTCCTACGAGCAGTACTTC. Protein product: CASSANPSYEQYF.

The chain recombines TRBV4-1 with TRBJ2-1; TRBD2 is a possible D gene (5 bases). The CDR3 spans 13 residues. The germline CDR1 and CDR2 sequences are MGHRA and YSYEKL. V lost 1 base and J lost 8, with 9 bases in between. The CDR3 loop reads CASSQGRWYEQFF. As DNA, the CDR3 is TGCGCCAGCAGCCAAGGGAGGTGGTATGAGCAGTTCTTC.

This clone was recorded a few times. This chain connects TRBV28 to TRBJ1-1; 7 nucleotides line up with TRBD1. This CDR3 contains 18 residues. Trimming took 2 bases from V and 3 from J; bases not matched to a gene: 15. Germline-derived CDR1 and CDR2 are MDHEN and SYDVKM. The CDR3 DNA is TGTGCCAGCAGTTTAGAGGGCAGGGGGTATTTGGGGTACACTGAAGCTTTCTTT. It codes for CASSLEGRGYLGYTEAFF.

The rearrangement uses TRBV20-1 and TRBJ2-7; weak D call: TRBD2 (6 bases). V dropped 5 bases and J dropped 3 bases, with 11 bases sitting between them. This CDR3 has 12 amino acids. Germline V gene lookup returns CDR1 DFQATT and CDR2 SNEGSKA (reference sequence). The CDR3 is CSAGTFFYEQYF. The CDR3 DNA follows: TGCAGTGCTGGGACTTTCTTCTACGAGCAGTACTTC.

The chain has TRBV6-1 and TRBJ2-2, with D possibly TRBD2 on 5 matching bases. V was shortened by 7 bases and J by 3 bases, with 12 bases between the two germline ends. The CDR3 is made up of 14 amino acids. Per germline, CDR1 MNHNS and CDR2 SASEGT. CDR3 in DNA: TGTGCCAGCAAAGGGAGCCAGGACACCGGGGAGCTGTTTTTT. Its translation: CASKGSQDTGELFF.

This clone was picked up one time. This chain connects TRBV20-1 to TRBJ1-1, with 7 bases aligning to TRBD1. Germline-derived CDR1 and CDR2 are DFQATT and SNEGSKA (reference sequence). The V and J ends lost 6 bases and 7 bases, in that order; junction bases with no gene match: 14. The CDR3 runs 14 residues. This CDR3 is CSAPTTTGKDEAFF. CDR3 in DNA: TGCAGTGCCCCGACAACGACAGGGAAGGATGAAGCTTTCTTT.

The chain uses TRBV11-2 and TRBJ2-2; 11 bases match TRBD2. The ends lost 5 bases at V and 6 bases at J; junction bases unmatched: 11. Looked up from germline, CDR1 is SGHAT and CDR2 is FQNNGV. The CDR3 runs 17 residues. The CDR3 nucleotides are TGTGCCAGCAGCCGATTGGGACTAGCGGAGACAGCCGGGGAGCTGTTTTTT. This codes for CASSRLGLAETAGELFF.

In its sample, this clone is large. The CDR3 DNA reads as TGTGCCAGCAGTTACTCGGTAGGGTATGGCTACACCTTC. It yields the protein CASSYSVGYGYTF. This chain joins TRBV6-2 or TRBV6-3 and TRBJ1-2; D gene ambiguous. The germline V gene has CDR1 MNHEY and CDR2 SVGEGT. This CDR3 is 13 amino acids long. Deletions cut 0 bases from V and 5 bases from J, with 7 bases between.